This TCR beta chain originates from a study of T cells after posttransplantation cyclophosphamide. The naive gate required viable CD3+CD4+ or CD3+CD8+ cells with CCR7+CD45RA+CD45RO-CD95-CD27+CD28+ phenotype. This related bone marrow graft donor gave peripheral blood on the day of marrow donation. The repertoire was sequenced with immunoSEQ multiplex PCR; TCRdb's copy has only in-frame clones and lacks some. The profile covers more than 30,000 clones, with just over 90% appearing a single time and 0.2% to 0.3% taken by the ten largest. The CDR3 runs to 14 residues. Germline lookup yields CDR1 SNHLY and CDR2 FYNNEI. V shed 7 bases, J shed 9 bases, and the junction held 12 bases outside the gene matches. With respect to this clone: The antigen is not known.

Whole-study results and caveats: Donor-recipient repertoire similarity was low at 1-2 months, rising over year one. Recipient CMV seropositivity and CMV reactivation strongly tracked TRB clonality. Tissue-infiltrating T cells from skin or gut overlapped little with blood T cells.

The chain employs TRBV2 and TRBJ2-1; TRBD1 matches at 7 bases. The specimen sequenced was naive CD4+ T cells sorted from PBMCs. The source is a woman aged 55-69 years in good health, CMV-negative, and a related stem cell transplant donor. Here the CDR3 reads CASTTQGTYGEQFF. The CDR3 coding sequence is TGTGCCAGCACCACACAGGGGACGTACGGTGAGCAGTTCTTC.